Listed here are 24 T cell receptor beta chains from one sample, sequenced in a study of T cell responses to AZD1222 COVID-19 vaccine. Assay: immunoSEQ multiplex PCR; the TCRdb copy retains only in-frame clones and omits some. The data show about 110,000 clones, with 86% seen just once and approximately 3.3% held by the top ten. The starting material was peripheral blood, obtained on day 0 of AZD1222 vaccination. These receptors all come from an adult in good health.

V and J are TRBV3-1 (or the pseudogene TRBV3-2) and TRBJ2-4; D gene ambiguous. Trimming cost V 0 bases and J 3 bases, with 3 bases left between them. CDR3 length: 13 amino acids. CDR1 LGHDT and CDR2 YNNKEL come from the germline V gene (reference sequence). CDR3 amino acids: CASSQEVKNIQYF. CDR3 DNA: TGTGCCAGCAGCCAAGAGGTCAAAAACATTCAGTACTTC.

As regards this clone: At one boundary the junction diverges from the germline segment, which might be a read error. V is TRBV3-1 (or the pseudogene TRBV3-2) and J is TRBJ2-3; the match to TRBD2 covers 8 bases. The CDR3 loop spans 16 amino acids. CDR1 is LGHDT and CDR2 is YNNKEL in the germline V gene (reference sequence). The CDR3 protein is CASSQEASGYTDTRYF. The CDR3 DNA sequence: TGTGCCAGCAGCCAAGAGGCTAGCGGGTACACAGATACGCGGTATTTT.

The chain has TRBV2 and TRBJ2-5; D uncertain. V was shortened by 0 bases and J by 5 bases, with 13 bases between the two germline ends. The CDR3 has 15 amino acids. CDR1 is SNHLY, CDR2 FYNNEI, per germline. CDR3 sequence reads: CASSEATPPAETQYF. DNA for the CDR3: TGTGCCAGCAGTGAAGCTACGCCCCCAGCGGAGACCCAGTACTTC.

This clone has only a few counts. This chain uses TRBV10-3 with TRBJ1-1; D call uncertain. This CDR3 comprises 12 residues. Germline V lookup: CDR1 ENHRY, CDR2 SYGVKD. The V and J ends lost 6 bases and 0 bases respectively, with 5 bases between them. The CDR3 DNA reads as TGTGCCATCAGGGACCTGAACACTGAAGCTTTCTTT. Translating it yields CAIRDLNTEAFF.

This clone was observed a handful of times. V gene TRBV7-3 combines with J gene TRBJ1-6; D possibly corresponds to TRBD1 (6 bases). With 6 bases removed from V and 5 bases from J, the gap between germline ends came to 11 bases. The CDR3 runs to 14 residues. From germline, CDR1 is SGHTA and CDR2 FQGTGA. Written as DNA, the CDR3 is TGTGCCAGCAGTCGGGGGCAGGATAATTCACCCCTCCACTTT. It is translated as CASSRGQDNSPLHF.

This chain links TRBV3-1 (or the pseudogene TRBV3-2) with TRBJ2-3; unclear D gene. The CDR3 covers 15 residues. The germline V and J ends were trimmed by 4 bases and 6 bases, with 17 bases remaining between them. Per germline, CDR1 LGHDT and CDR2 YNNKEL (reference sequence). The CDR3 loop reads CASSRSMGQVDTQYF. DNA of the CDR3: TGTGCCAGCAGCCGGAGTATGGGTCAGGTGGATACGCAGTATTTT.

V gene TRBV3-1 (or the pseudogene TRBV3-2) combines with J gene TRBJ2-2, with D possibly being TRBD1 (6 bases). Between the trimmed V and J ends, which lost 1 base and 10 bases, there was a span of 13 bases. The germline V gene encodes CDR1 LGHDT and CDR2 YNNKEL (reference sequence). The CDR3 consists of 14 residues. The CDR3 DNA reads TGTGCCAGCAGCCAAGCAAGCACGGGACAGGAGCTGTTTTTT. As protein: CASSQASTGQELFF.

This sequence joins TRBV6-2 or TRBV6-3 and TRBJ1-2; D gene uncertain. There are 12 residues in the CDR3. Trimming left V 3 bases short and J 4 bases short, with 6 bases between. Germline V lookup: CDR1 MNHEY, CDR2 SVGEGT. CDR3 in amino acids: CASSYFSYGYTF. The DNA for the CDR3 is TGTGCCAGCAGTTATTTTAGCTATGGCTACACCTTC.

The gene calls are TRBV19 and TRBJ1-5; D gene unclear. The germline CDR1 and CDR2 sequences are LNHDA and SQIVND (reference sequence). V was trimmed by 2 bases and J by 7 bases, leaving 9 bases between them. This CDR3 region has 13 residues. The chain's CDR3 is CASSIPGNQPQHF. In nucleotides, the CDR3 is TGTGCCAGTAGTATACCCGGGAACCAGCCCCAGCATTTT.

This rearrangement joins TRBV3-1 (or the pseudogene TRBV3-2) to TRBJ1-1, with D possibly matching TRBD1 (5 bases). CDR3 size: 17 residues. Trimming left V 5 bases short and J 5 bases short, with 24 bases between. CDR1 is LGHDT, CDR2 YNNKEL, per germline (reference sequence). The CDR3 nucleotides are TGTGCCAGCAGCGGACGTCCCGGGACCTTTGTTCCGACTGAAGCTTTCTTT. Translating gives CASSGRPGTFVPTEAFF.

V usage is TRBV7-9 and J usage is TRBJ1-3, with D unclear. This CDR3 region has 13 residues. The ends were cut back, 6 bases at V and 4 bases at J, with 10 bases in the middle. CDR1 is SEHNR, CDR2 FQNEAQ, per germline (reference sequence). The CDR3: CASSLVKGNTIYF. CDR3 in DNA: TGTGCCAGCAGTCTAGTAAAAGGAAACACCATATATTTT.

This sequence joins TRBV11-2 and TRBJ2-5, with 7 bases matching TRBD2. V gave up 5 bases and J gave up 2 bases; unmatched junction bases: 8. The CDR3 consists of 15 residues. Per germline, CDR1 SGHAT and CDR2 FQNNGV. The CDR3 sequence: CASSPIRGRQETQYF. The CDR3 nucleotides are TGTGCCAGCAGCCCCATCCGCGGGAGACAAGAGACCCAGTACTTC.

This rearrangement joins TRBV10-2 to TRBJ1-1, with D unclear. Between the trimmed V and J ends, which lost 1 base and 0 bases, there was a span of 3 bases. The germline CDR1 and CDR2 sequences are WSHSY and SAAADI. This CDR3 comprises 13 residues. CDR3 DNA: TGCGCCAGCAGTGAGTGGGTGAACACTGAAGCTTTCTTT. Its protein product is CASSEWVNTEAFF.

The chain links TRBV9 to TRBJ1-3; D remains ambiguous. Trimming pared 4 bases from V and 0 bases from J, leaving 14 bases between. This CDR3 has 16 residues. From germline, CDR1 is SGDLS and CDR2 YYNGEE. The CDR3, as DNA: TGTGCCAGCAGCCTGACACCGGGAAGCTCTGGAAACACCATATATTTT. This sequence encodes CASSLTPGSSGNTIYF.

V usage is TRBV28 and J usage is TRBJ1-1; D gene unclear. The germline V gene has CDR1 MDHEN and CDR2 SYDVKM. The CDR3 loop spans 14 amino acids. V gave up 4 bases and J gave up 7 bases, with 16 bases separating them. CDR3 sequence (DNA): TGTGCCAGCAGTTGGGTTGGGTTTGGTCATGAAGCTTTCTTT. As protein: CASSWVGFGHEAFF.

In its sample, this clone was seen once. CDR3 loop: CASSFAWWDSNSYNEQFF. The CDR3 region has the DNA TGTGCCAGCAGCTTCGCCTGGTGGGACTCCAACTCCTACAATGAGCAGTTCTTC. The chain recombines TRBV7-2 with TRBJ2-1; D may be TRBD2 (6 bases). V lost 3 bases to trimming and J lost 0 bases, with 18 bases between them. Germline V gives CDR1 SGHTA, CDR2 FQGNSA. The length of the CDR3 is 18 residues.

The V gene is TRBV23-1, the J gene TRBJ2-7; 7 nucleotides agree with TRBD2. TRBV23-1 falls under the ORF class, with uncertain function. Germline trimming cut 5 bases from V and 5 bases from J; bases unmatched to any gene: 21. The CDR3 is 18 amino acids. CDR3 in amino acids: CASSWGFIGLGSTNEQYF. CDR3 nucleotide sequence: TGCGCCAGCAGTTGGGGATTCATAGGACTAGGGAGTACTAACGAGCAGTACTTC.

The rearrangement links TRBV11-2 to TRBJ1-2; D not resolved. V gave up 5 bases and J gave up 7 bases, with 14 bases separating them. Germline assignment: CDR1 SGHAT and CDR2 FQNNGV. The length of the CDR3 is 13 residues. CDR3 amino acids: CASSNSGKGGYTF. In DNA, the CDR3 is TGTGCCAGCAGCAATTCAGGAAAGGGTGGCTACACCTTC.

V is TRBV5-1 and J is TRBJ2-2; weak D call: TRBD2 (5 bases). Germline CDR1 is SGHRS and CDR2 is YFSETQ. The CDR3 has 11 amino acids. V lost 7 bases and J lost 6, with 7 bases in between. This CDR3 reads CASEEAGELFF. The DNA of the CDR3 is TGCGCCAGCGAGGAGGCCGGGGAGCTGTTTTTT.

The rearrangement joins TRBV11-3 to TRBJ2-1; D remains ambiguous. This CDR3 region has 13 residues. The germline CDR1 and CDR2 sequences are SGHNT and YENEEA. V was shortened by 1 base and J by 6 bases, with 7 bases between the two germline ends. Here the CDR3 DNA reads TGTGCCAGCAGCTTAGGGGATATCAATGAGCAGTTCTTC. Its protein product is CASSLGDINEQFF.

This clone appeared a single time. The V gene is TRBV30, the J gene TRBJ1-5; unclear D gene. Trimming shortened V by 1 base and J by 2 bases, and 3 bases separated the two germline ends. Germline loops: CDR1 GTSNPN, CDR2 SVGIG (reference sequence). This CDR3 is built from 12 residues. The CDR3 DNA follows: TGTGCCTGGAGTGGCGGCAATCAGCCCCAGCATTTT. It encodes CAWSGGNQPQHF.

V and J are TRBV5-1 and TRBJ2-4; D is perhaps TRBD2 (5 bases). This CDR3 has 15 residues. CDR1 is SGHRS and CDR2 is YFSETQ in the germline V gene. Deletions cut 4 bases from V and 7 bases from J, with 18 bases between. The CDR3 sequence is CASSPDGDRTNIQYF. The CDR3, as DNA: TGCGCCAGCAGCCCGGACGGGGATAGGACGAACATTCAGTACTTC.

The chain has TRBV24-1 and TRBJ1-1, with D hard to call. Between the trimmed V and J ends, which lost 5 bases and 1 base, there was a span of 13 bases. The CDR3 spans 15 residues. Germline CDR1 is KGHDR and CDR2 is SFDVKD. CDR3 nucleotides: TGTGCCACCAGTGGGGGAGGTGCCGGGAACACTGAAGCTTTCTTT. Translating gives CATSGGGAGNTEAFF.

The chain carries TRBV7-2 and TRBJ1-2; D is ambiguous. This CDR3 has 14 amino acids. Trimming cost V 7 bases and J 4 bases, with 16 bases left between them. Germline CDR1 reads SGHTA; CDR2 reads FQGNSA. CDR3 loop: CASTLKEGIYGYTF. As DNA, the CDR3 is TGTGCCAGCACCCTAAAGGAAGGAATCTATGGCTACACCTTC.